This T cell receptor beta chain appears in the sequencing data of a study of T cell repertoires in cytomegalovirus infection. About this clonotype: Its antigen is not known.

TCRdb re-called the reads through MiXCR, storing one row per CDR3 protein. The data contain approximately 990,000 distinct CDR3 sequences, approximately 31% of them singletons. Germline V gene sequence: CDR1 MNHEY, CDR2 SMNVEV (reference sequence). The CDR3 has 15 amino acids. Losses at the gene ends were 7 bases for V and 6 bases for J; bases not matched to a gene: 12. The V and J genes are TRBV27 and TRBJ2-3; 8 bases are shared with TRBD2. The sequence was collected from a human donor in good health (CMV status not recorded). Some clones in this sample may be carry-over from other donors' samples. Material: cultured CD8+ T cells from PBMCs, obtained from culture after CMV antigen stimulation. As DNA, the CDR3 is TGTGCCAGCAACTTCGGGGGGGCCAGAATGGATACGCAGTATTTT. Its protein product is CASNFGGARMDTQYF.